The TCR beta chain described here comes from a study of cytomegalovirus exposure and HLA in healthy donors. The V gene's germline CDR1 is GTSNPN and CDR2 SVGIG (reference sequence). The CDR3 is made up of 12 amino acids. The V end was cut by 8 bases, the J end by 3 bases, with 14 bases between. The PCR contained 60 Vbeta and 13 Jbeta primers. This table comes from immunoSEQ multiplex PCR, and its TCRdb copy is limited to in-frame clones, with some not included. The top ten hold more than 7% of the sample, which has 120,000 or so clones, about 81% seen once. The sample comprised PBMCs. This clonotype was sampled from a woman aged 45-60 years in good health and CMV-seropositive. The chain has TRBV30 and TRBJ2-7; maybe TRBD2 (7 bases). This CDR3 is CAGGAGLYEQYF. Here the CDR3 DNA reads TGTGCCGGGGGGGCAGGGCTCTACGAGCAGTACTTC.